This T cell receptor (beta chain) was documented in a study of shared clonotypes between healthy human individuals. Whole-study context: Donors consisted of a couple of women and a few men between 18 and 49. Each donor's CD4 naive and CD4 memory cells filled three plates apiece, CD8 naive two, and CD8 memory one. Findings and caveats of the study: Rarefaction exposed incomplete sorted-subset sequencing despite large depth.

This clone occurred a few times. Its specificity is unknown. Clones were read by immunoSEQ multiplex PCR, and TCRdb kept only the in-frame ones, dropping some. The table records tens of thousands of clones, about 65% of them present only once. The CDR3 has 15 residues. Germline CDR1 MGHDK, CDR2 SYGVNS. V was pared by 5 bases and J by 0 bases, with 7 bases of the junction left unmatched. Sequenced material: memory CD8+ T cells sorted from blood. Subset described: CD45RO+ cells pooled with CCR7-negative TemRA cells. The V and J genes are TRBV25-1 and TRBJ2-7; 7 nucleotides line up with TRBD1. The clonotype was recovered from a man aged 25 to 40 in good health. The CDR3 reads CASSRQGPGSYEQYF. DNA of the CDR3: TGTGCCAGCAGTAGACAGGGACCCGGCTCCTACGAGCAGTACTTC.